Below, 14 T cell receptor beta chains from the same sample are listed, as sequenced in a study of T cells after yellow fever vaccination (dated by TCRdb to the late 2010s). Reading the label with the study, this specimen's treatment or condition is: live attenuated yellow fever vaccine strain. Libraries were built with 5' RACE. TCRdb records Illumina NovaSeq 6000 as the sequencer. Clones were called with MiXCR by TCRdb after fastp trimmed the public reads at Q25, and only in-frame beta chains were retained. Duplicate CDR3 protein sequences are folded into a single record with the most common DNA and genes. The sample contains 250,000 to 350,000 distinct CDR3 sequences, around 4.3% of them found a single time. The ten largest clones take up approximately 19% of the sample. The source was PBMCs, collected 15 days after the yellow fever booster vaccination. The receptors derive from a man aged 18 to 30 who received the YFV17D yellow fever vaccine.

CDR3 sequence (DNA): TGTGCCACCTCGGACAGAGTTAACTATGGCTACACCTTC. Its translation is CATSDRVNYGYTF. The chain is built from TRBV10-3 and TRBJ1-2; maybe TRBD1 (6 bases). The CDR3 length is 13 residues. The V gene's germline CDR1 is ENHRY and CDR2 SYGVKD. V lost 10 bases and J 1 base, leaving 13 bases between the germline ends.

This clonotype was seen more than once but under ten times. This chain links TRBV23-1 with TRBJ2-2; D not certain. TRBV23-1 is recorded as an ORF, its role being uncertain. The length of the CDR3 is 16 residues. V lost 0 bases and J lost 3, with 11 bases in between. The CDR3 DNA sequence: TGCGCCAGCAGTCAATCCCTATGGCCCGACACCGGGGAGCTGTTTTTT. Amino acids: CASSQSLWPDTGELFF.

The chain uses TRBV5-1 and TRBJ2-5, with D possibly matching TRBD2 (5 bases). The CDR3 sequence is 16 residues long. Germline values: CDR1 SGHRS, CDR2 YFSETQ. Between the trimmed V and J ends, which lost 4 bases and 0 bases, there was a span of 16 bases. The CDR3 loop reads CASSPAVEEYQETQYF. In DNA form, the CDR3 reads TGCGCCAGCAGCCCTGCGGTGGAGGAGTACCAAGAGACCCAGTACTTC. The full variable domain, completed using reference TRBV5-1 and TRBJ2-5, is KAGVTQTPRYLIKTRGQQVTLSCSPISGHRSVSWYQQTPGQGLQFLFEYFSETQRNKGNFPGRFSGRQFSNSRSEMNVSTLELGDSALYLCASSPAVEEYQETQYFGPGTRLLVL.

This clonotype occurred many times. The chain recombines TRBV9 with TRBJ1-4; D may be TRBD1 (5 bases). This CDR3 is 15 amino acids long. Trimming removed 1 base from V and 4 bases from J, with 11 bases in between. Germline CDR1 reads SGDLS; CDR2 reads YYNGEE. CDR3 amino acids: CASSVLGTHNEKLFF. As DNA, the CDR3 is TGTGCCAGCAGCGTACTCGGGACCCATAATGAAAAACTGTTTTTT.

This clonotype has ten or more counts. The chain joins TRBV5-1 to TRBJ1-6; 7 nucleotides align to TRBD1. This CDR3 comprises 15 residues. CDR1 and CDR2 (germline): SGHRS, YFSETQ. With 3 bases clipped from V and 7 bases from J, the junction kept 7 bases outside the gene matches. The CDR3 DNA reads as TGCGCCAGCAGCTCACCGGGACAGCCGAATTCACCCCTCCACTTT. Translating gives CASSSPGQPNSPLHF.

Ten or more counts support this clonotype. The rearrangement uses TRBV7-2 and TRBJ1-1, with D perhaps TRBD1 (6 bases). Germline assignment: CDR1 SGHTA and CDR2 FQGNSA. The CDR3 has 14 amino acids. Trimming took off 1 base at V and 8 bases at J, with 14 bases between the two ends. This CDR3 reads CASSLVGGVGEAFF. The CDR3 coding sequence is TGTGCCAGCAGCTTAGTCGGGGGCGTCGGGGAAGCTTTCTTT.

This clonotype showed up many times. CDR3 sequence (DNA): TGTGCCAGCACCACTAGCGGGGGGAACAATGAGCAGTTCTTC. Protein product: CASTTSGGNNEQFF. V usage is TRBV7-2 and J usage is TRBJ2-1; 12 bases agree with TRBD2. This CDR3 region has 14 residues. Germline V lookup: CDR1 SGHTA, CDR2 FQGNSA. J lost 5 bases, V lost 7 bases, and 3 bases had no gene match.

This clonotype was counted many times. The V gene is TRBV4-3, the J gene TRBJ2-4; D possibly corresponds to TRBD1 (6 bases). The germline V and J ends were trimmed by 0 bases and 8 bases, with 14 bases remaining between them. The germline V gene has CDR1 LGHNA and CDR2 YSLEER. The CDR3 is 15 residues long. The CDR3 loop is CASSQEGRGVDIQYF. CDR3 in DNA: TGCGCCAGCAGCCAAGAAGGCAGGGGAGTGGACATTCAGTACTTC.

This clonotype was detected a few times. The rearrangement joins TRBV7-2 to TRBJ2-5; the match to TRBD2 covers 10 bases. This CDR3 is built from 15 residues. V was clipped by 5 bases and J by 5 bases; unmatched bases: 8. Germline V CDR1 and CDR2: SGHTA, FQGNSA. The chain's CDR3 is CASSRSGGAAETQYF. The CDR3 DNA is TGTGCCAGCAGCCGCAGCGGGGGGGCGGCGGAGACCCAGTACTTC.

This clonotype was seen at least ten times. V and J are TRBV10-3 and TRBJ2-5, with D maybe TRBD1 (5 bases). The CDR3 contains 14 residues. V shed 2 bases and J shed 1 base, with 8 bases lying between them. Germline V gene sequence: CDR1 ENHRY, CDR2 SYGVKD. CDR3 nucleotide sequence: TGTGCCATCAGTGAGAGTAGGGGCCAAGAGACCCAGTACTTC. Amino acid sequence: CAISESRGQETQYF.

This clonotype turned up a few times. The V gene is TRBV9, the J gene TRBJ1-1, with a tentative D call TRBD1 (5 bases). This CDR3 is 16 amino acids long. Germline V gene lookup returns CDR1 SGDLS and CDR2 YYNGEE. V was shortened by 0 bases and J by 1 base, with 13 bases between the two germline ends. The CDR3 protein is CASSVARATANTEAFF. The DNA of the CDR3 is TGTGCCAGCAGCGTAGCTCGCGCGACAGCGAACACTGAAGCTTTCTTT.

V and J are TRBV20-1 and TRBJ2-1; 14 bases agree with TRBD2. The CDR3 is 15 amino acids. V lost 2 bases to trimming and J lost 10 bases; unmatched junction nucleotides: 7. Germline V gene sequence: CDR1 DFQATT, CDR2 SNEGSKA (reference sequence). Here the CDR3 DNA reads TGCAGTGCTAGAAGACTAGCGGGGGGGCCTCGGGAGCAGTTCTTC. Residues: CSARRLAGGPREQFF.

This clonotype was seen at least ten times. J is TRBJ1-1 and V is TRBV7-2; 7 nucleotides agree with TRBD1. The CDR3 covers 14 residues. Trimming cost V 6 bases and J 3 bases; bases outside gene matches: 7. Germline lookup yields CDR1 SGHTA and CDR2 FQGNSA. CDR3 residues: CASRVPGQYTEAFF. The CDR3 nucleotides are TGTGCCAGCAGGGTTCCGGGACAGTACACTGAAGCTTTCTTT.

This clonotype was recorded a few times. The chain couples TRBV29-1 to TRBJ1-5; D is uncertain. CDR3 length equals 13 residues. The V end lost 5 bases, the J end lost 5 bases, and 13 bases lay between the germline ends. Germline V gene lookup returns CDR1 SQVTM and CDR2 ANQGSEA. This CDR3 is CSVTDQPDQPQHF. The CDR3 DNA sequence: TGCAGCGTTACCGACCAACCGGATCAGCCCCAGCATTTT.